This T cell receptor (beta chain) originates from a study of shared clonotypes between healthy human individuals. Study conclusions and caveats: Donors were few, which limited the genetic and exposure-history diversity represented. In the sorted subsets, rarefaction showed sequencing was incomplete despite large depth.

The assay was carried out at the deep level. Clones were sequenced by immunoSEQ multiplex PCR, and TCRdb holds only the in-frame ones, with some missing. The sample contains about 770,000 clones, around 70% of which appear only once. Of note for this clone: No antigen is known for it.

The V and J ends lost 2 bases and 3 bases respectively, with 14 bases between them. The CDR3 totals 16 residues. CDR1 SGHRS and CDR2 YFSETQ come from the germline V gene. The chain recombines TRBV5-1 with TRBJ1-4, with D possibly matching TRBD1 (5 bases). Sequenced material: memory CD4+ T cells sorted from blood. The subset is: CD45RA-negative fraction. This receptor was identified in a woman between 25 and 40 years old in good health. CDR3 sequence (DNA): TGCGCCAGCAGCTTAATTTCGGGACTGTCTAATGAAAAACTGTTTTTT. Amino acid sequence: CASSLISGLSNEKLFF.